One and the same sample provided the 23 T cell receptor beta chains below, sequenced in a study of cytomegalovirus exposure and HLA in healthy donors (dated by TCRdb to about 2017). Library generation was performed with the immunoSEQ multiplex PCR assay. A mixture of 60 forward primers for TCR Vbeta segments and 13 reverse primers for TCR Jbeta segments was used in the multiplex PCR. TCRdb stores this immuneACCESS table with in-frame sequences only. Part of the clones is absent; in the studies checked, under half of the shortfall reflects unresolved V genes, and no reason is known for the rest. The sample table lists 150,000 to 200,000 clones, around three quarters of them with a count of one. Approximately 2% of the sample is held by the ten biggest clonotypes. The source material was PBMCs. These receptors were taken from a woman between 25 and 40 years old in good health and CMV-seronegative.

The CDR3 loop reads CATRVPPLDEQYF. CDR3 nucleotides: TGTGCCACCAGGGTGCCCCCACTGGACGAGCAGTACTTC. This chain joins TRBV6-6 and TRBJ2-7; possibly TRBD1 for D (5 bases). The CDR3 totals 13 residues. V lost 10 bases and J 5 bases, leaving 18 bases between the germline ends. Germline V CDR1 and CDR2: MNHNY, SVGAGI (reference sequence).

A word on this clone: The sample has other DNA sequences that encode this CDR3 too. This chain joins TRBV11-2 and TRBJ2-3, with a possible D match to TRBD2 (6 bases). The length of the CDR3 is 14 residues. Germline V CDR1 and CDR2: SGHAT, FQNNGV. Deletions cut 1 base from V and 2 bases from J, with 7 bases between. The CDR3 sequence: CASSLAGVTDTQYF. The CDR3 DNA sequence: TGTGCCAGCAGCTTAGCGGGAGTCACAGATACGCAGTATTTT.

The CDR3 sequence is CASSQIADTTYGYTF. The CDR3 DNA is TGTGCCAGCAGCCAAATCGCGGACACTACCTATGGCTACACCTTC. This chain joins TRBV4-2 and TRBJ1-2; D perhaps matches TRBD1 (5 bases). In germline, CDR1 is LGHNA, CDR2 YNFKEQ. This CDR3 is 15 amino acids long. V lost 2 bases and J 4 bases, leaving 14 bases between the germline ends.

Remarks on this clone: In the same sample, other DNA sequences code for this CDR3. CDR3 sequence (DNA): TGCGCCAGCACTCCGACAGGGGACTATGGCTACACCTTC. Encoded protein: CASTPTGDYGYTF. The chain is built from TRBV10-2 and TRBJ1-2; TRBD1 matches 8 bases. The length of the CDR3 is 13 residues. Losses at the gene ends were 7 bases for V and 3 bases for J; bases not matched to a gene: 4. Germline V CDR1 and CDR2: WSHSY, SAAADI.

In its sample, this clone was seen once. The chain carries TRBV29-1 and TRBJ2-5; tentatively, D is TRBD2 (6 bases). The CDR3 contains 14 residues. The germline V gene has CDR1 SQVTM and CDR2 ANQGSEA. The V end lost 7 bases, the J end lost 6 bases, and 21 bases lay between the germline ends. The CDR3 reads CSAVSERGEKTQYF. The CDR3 DNA follows: TGCAGCGCCGTTTCGGAACGCGGGGAGAAGACCCAGTACTTC.

J is TRBJ2-1 and V is TRBV30, with no clear D. Trimming left V 1 base short and J 9 bases short, with 13 bases between. The CDR3 covers 13 residues. The V gene's germline CDR1 is GTSNPN and CDR2 SVGIG (reference sequence). The chain's CDR3 is CAWSGVYVCEQFF. CDR3 DNA sequence: TGTGCCTGGAGTGGAGTGTATGTTTGTGAGCAGTTCTTC.

This clone came up once. The chain uses TRBV19 and TRBJ2-7; D gene unclear. The germline V gene encodes CDR1 LNHDA and CDR2 SQIVND (reference sequence). This CDR3 has 14 residues. Trimming removed 1 base from V and 3 bases from J, with 10 bases in between. CDR3 sequence: CASSIAGTVYEQYF. Here the CDR3 DNA reads TGTGCCAGTAGTATAGCCGGCACAGTCTACGAGCAGTACTTC.

This clone appeared a few times. The chain employs TRBV4-1 and TRBJ1-2; D is perhaps TRBD1 (6 bases). V lost 1 base and J 2 bases, leaving 17 bases between the germline ends. CDR3 size: 17 residues. Germline CDR1 is MGHRA and CDR2 is YSYEKL. As DNA, the CDR3 is TGCGCCAGCAGCCAAGGAATCGGGCCCAGGGGAAACTATGGCTACACCTTC. It translates to CASSQGIGPRGNYGYTF.

The chain is built from TRBV10-2 and TRBJ1-1, with 8 bases fitting TRBD1. Germline V gene data show CDR1 as WSHSY and CDR2 as SAAADI. V was pared by 3 bases and J by 1 base, with 4 bases of the junction left unmatched. The CDR3 contains 15 residues. CDR3: CASSDQGARNTEAFF. The CDR3, as DNA: TGCGCCAGCAGTGACCAGGGGGCGCGGAACACTGAAGCTTTCTTT.

The chain is built from TRBV4-3 and TRBJ2-1; TRBD2 matches at 11 bases. The V gene's germline CDR1 is LGHNA and CDR2 YSLEER. CDR3 length: 15 amino acids. V lost 4 bases and J lost 7; bases outside the gene matches: 6. CDR3 residues: CASSRGTSGENEQFF. The DNA of the CDR3 is TGCGCCAGCAGCCGGGGGACTAGCGGTGAGAATGAGCAGTTCTTC.

The chain joins TRBV19 to TRBJ2-1, with D perhaps TRBD2 (6 bases). CDR3 length equals 16 residues. V shed 6 bases and J shed 0 bases, with 15 bases lying between them. Germline V gene lookup returns CDR1 LNHDA and CDR2 SQIVND (reference sequence). The CDR3 coding sequence is TGTGCCAGTAGCCCTCTGCGGGGAGCCTCCTACAATGAGCAGTTCTTC. Translation: CASSPLRGASYNEQFF.

The chain links TRBV4-1 to TRBJ1-3; TRBD1 is a possible D gene (6 bases). CDR3 size: 15 residues. V was cut by 1 base and J by 2 bases, with 9 bases left in between. CDR1 MGHRA and CDR2 YSYEKL come from the germline V gene. The CDR3: CASSQGTVTGNTIYF. Written as DNA, the CDR3 is TGCGCCAGCAGCCAAGGGACAGTCACTGGAAACACCATATATTTT.

The V and J genes are TRBV28 and TRBJ2-7; no firm D call. Trimming cost V 10 bases and J 0 bases, with 16 bases left between them. The CDR3 contains 14 residues. Germline assignment: CDR1 MDHEN and CDR2 SYDVKM. As DNA, the CDR3 is TGTGCCACCCGTTCCTCCGGTTTCTCCTACGAGCAGTACTTC. Its protein product is CATRSSGFSYEQYF.

This clone was found a few times. This chain uses TRBV7-9 with TRBJ2-3; 7 bases fit TRBD1. V shed 5 bases and J 6 bases; nucleotides not matched to a gene: 11. The CDR3 contains 15 residues. Germline lookup yields CDR1 SEHNR and CDR2 FQNEAQ (reference sequence). The CDR3 loop reads CASSLGQTLADTQYF. The CDR3 region has the DNA TGTGCCAGCAGCCTGGGACAGACACTGGCGGATACGCAGTATTTT.

The J gene is TRBJ1-1, the V gene TRBV29-1; D might be TRBD1 (5 bases). Trimming left V 7 bases short and J 6 bases short, with 15 bases between. The CDR3 sequence is 12 residues long. Germline V gene sequence: CDR1 SQVTM, CDR2 ANQGSEA. This CDR3 reads CSDYGGGAEAFF. DNA of the CDR3: TGCAGCGATTACGGGGGAGGAGCTGAAGCTTTCTTT.

This chain links TRBV6-5 with TRBJ2-5; 7 bases agree with TRBD2. The ends lost 3 bases at V and 3 bases at J; junction bases unmatched: 10. This CDR3 has 16 residues. Germline CDR1 is MNHEY and CDR2 is SVGAGI. The CDR3 loop is CASSYDGLGLKETQYF. CDR3 in DNA: TGTGCCAGCAGTTATGACGGGTTGGGACTAAAAGAGACCCAGTACTTC.

DNA of the CDR3: TGCGCCAGCAGCTTGGTTTCAGGGATGAACATTCAGTACTTC. Encoded protein: CASSLVSGMNIQYF. V usage is TRBV5-1 and J usage is TRBJ2-4, with a possible D match to TRBD1 (5 bases). CDR1 is SGHRS, CDR2 YFSETQ, per germline. V shed 0 bases and J shed 7 bases, with 11 bases lying between them. The CDR3 runs to 14 residues.

This clone was counted only a few times. The genes are TRBV4-3 and TRBJ2-7, with TRBD2 matching over 8 bases. The junction had 8 bases not matched to a gene; V was cut back by 4 bases and J by 6 bases. This CDR3 contains 14 residues. Germline loops: CDR1 LGHNA, CDR2 YSLEER. The CDR3 sequence: CASSPLFGTSEQYF. In DNA, the CDR3 is TGCGCCAGCAGCCCGTTATTTGGGACTAGCGAGCAGTACTTC.

The rearrangement joins TRBV20-1 to TRBJ2-1; a possible D gene is TRBD1 (6 bases). This CDR3 is 11 amino acids long. The V gene lost 6 bases and the J gene lost 9 bases, with 12 bases spanning the gap. From germline, CDR1 is DFQATT and CDR2 SNEGSKA (reference sequence). Here the CDR3 reads CSAYQGPEQFF. CDR3 nucleotides: TGCAGTGCGTACCAGGGGCCTGAGCAGTTCTTC.

In this sample, this clone turned up a few times. The chain links TRBV19 to TRBJ2-7; tentative D call: TRBD2 (6 bases). This CDR3 comprises 12 residues. CDR1 is LNHDA and CDR2 is SQIVND in the germline V gene (reference sequence). Trimming pared 4 bases from V and 7 bases from J, leaving 11 bases between. The CDR3 loop reads CASSSPGREQYF. The CDR3 nucleotides are TGTGCCAGTAGTAGCCCAGGGAGGGAGCAGTACTTC.

The chain couples TRBV18 to TRBJ2-7; 9 bases match TRBD1. Per the germline V gene, CDR1 is KGHSH and CDR2 is LQKENI. The CDR3 contains 16 residues. Trimming removed 2 bases from V and 7 bases from J; junction bases left unmatched: 12. CDR3 bases: TGTGCCAGCTCACCAACGTTGGGACAGGGTATTCAAGAGCAGTACTTC. Its protein product is CASSPTLGQGIQEQYF. The whole variable domain, remainder taken from reference TRBV18 and TRBJ2-7, is NAGVMQNPRHLVRRRGQEARLRCSPMKGHSHVYWYRQLPEEGLKFMVYLQKENIIDESGMPKERFSAEFPKEGPSILRIQQVVRGDSAAYFCASSPTLGQGIQEQYFGPGTRLTVT.

Comments on this clone: The junction and the germline gene differ at one end; a read error may be behind it. CDR3 coding DNA: TGTGCCAGTACTGACCAGGGAGGGACTAGCAAAGATACGCAGTATTTT. Protein: CASTDQGGTSKDTQYF. The J gene is TRBJ2-3, the V gene TRBV19, with 9 bases aligning to TRBD2. This CDR3 has 16 amino acids. From germline, CDR1 is LNHDA and CDR2 SQIVND (reference sequence).

The chain carries TRBV5-1 and TRBJ2-5; 7 positions agree with TRBD1. Germline values: CDR1 SGHRS, CDR2 YFSETQ. V lost 3 bases, J lost 4 bases, and 6 bases stayed unmatched. This CDR3 has 14 residues. This chain's CDR3 is CASSSMGQLETQYF. The CDR3 DNA is TGCGCCAGCAGCTCTATGGGACAGTTAGAGACCCAGTACTTC.